These T cell receptor beta chains were read from a single sample in a study of identical twins. TCRdb reprocessed the 5' RACE reads with MiXCR, giving one entry per CDR3 protein. The sample carries 1.5 million to 2 million distinct CDR3 sequences, under 35% recorded once. The sequencing sample was made of cord blood. Receptors were obtained from a newborn girl in good health. The CDR3 runs from the conserved cysteine through the conserved F or W. A D gene is named only where the DNA matches it firmly. Some rows have no size entry. The others give once, few or many, or a class for an expanded clone.

j_gene | d_gene | len | v_gene | abundance | CDR3aa | CDR3nt
TRBJ2-7 | NA | 16 | TRBV11-2 | NA | CASSSSRGPKYYEQYF | TGTGCCAGCAGCTCATCCCGGGGGCCCAAGTACTACGAGCAGTACTTC
TRBJ2-4 | NA | 14 | TRBV20-1 | NA | CSARETRYKNIQYF | TGCAGTGCTAGAGAGACAAGGTACAAAAACATTCAGTACTTC
TRBJ1-2 | TRBD1 | 15 | TRBV18 | NA | CASSLATGQDGGYTF | TGTGCCAGCTCACTTGCGACGGGACAGGATGGGGGCTACACCTTC
TRBJ1-4 | TRBD1 | 13 | TRBV20-1 | few | CSARTGGDEKLFF | TGCAGTGCTAGAACAGGGGGGGATGAAAAACTGTTTTTT
TRBJ2-3 | TRBD2 | 17 | TRBV13 | NA | CASSPLTSGGAKNTQYF | TGTGCCAGCAGCCCCCTTACTAGCGGGGGGGCGAAAAATACGCAGTATTTT
TRBJ2-3 | TRBD2 | 14 | TRBV7-2 | NA | CASSLRREADTQYF | TGTGCCAGCAGCTTAAGGCGGGAGGCAGATACGCAGTATTTT
TRBJ1-1 | NA | 12 | TRBV30 | few | CAWKWGWAEAFF | TGTGCCTGGAAATGGGGGTGGGCTGAAGCTTTCTTT
TRBJ1-5 | NA | 9 | TRBV7-9 | NA | CVTNQPQHF | TGTGTTACTAATCAGCCCCAGCATTTT
TRBJ2-1 | TRBD2 | 16 | TRBV20-1 | few | CSAREPSGRVYNEQFF | TGCAGTGCTAGAGAGCCTAGCGGGAGGGTGTACAATGAGCAGTTCTTC
TRBJ2-2 | NA | 14 | TRBV6-1 | NA | CASTSTQTPGELFF | TGTGCCAGCACCTCCACGCAAACACCCGGGGAGCTGTTTTTT
TRBJ2-7 | TRBD1 | 14 | TRBV10-3 | NA | CAISETGIVYEQYF | TGTGCCATCAGCGAGACAGGGATAGTCTACGAGCAGTACTTC
TRBJ2-7 | TRBD1 | 15 | TRBV5-1 | NA | CASSVTGGDYYEQYF | TGCGCCAGCAGCGTGACAGGGGGAGACTACTACGAGCAGTACTTC
TRBJ1-2 | NA | 11 | TRBV28 | many | CASRKNYGYTF | TGTGCCAGCAGGAAAAACTATGGCTACACCTTC
TRBJ1-1 | NA | 13 | TRBV28 | NA | CASSLGGDPEAFF | TGTGCCAGCAGTTTAGGGGGGGACCCCGAAGCTTTCTTT
TRBJ2-1 | TRBD2 | 16 | TRBV20-1 | NA | CSARGLGSGRVNEQFF | TGCAGTGCTAGGGGGTTGGGGAGCGGGAGGGTCAATGAGCAGTTCTTC
TRBJ2-2 | NA | 15 | TRBV2 | NA | CASKFRGSLTGELFF | TGTGCCAGCAAATTTCGCGGCAGTTTGACCGGGGAGCTGTTTTTT
TRBJ2-4 | NA | 20 | TRBV12-3/TRBV12-4 | many | CASSPSSVYVSSLAKNIQYF | TGTGCCAGCAGTCCCAGTTCGGTTTATGTATCCAGTCTAGCCAAAAACATTCAGTACTTC
TRBJ1-6 | TRBD1 | 15 | TRBV24-1 | few | CATSDSTGIRSPLHF | TGTGCCACCAGTGATTCGACAGGGATACGATCACCCCTCCACTTT
TRBJ2-1 | TRBD2 | 16 | TRBV20-1 | once | CSAPRLASILGNEQFF | TGCAGTGCTCCTCGACTAGCCAGCATCCTGGGGAATGAGCAGTTCTTC
TRBJ2-7 | NA | 14 | TRBV2 | many | CASSEGPTLYEQYF | TGTGCCAGCAGTGAAGGTCCGACCCTCTACGAGCAGTACTTC
TRBJ1-4 | TRBD1 | 15 | TRBV28 | NA | CASSWPGQGREKLFF | TGTGCCAGCAGTTGGCCGGGACAGGGAAGGGAAAAACTGTTTTTT
TRBJ1-1 | TRBD1 | 13 | TRBV9 | few | CASSVATEGAAFF | TGTGCCAGCAGCGTAGCTACAGAGGGGGCAGCTTTCTTT
TRBJ2-4 | TRBD1 | 13 | TRBV18 | few | CASSPNRGDIQYF | TGTGCCAGCTCACCAAACAGGGGGGACATTCAGTACTTC
TRBJ1-1 | TRBD1 | 16 | TRBV27 | NA | CASSRDRGIGPSEAFF | TGTGCCAGCAGTCGCGACAGGGGCATTGGACCTTCTGAAGCTTTCTTT
TRBJ2-2 | NA | 17 | TRBV11-2 | NA | CASSLGWGRPNTGELFF | TGTGCCAGCAGCTTAGGGTGGGGCAGACCGAACACCGGGGAGCTGTTTTTT
TRBJ2-7 | NA | 15 | TRBV19 | NA | CATRLARDGSYEQYF | TGTGCCACCCGATTAGCGAGAGATGGGTCCTACGAGCAGTACTTC
TRBJ2-1 | NA | 13 | TRBV20-1 | NA | CSARARGAGEQFF | TGCAGTGCTAGGGCCCGGGGGGCAGGAGAGCAGTTCTTC
TRBJ1-2 | TRBD1 | 12 | TRBV20-1 | many | CSATDRAYGYTF | TGCAGTGCTACGGACAGGGCCTATGGCTACACCTTC
TRBJ2-7 | TRBD2 | 15 | TRBV4-2 | NA | CASSQYLSGGYEQYF | TGTGCCAGCAGCCAATACTTGAGCGGGGGCTACGAGCAGTACTTC
TRBJ2-7 | TRBD2 | 16 | TRBV7-9 | NA | CASSLATSASSYEQYF | TGTGCCAGCAGCTTAGCGACTAGCGCGAGCTCCTACGAGCAGTACTTC
TRBJ2-3 | NA | 15 | TRBV27 | few | CASSLRLGASDTQYF | TGTGCCAGCAGTTTAAGGCTAGGGGCTTCAGATACGCAGTATTTT
TRBJ1-1 | TRBD1 | 12 | TRBV10-3 | many | CAISEPDRDAFF | TGTGCCATCAGTGAGCCGGACAGGGACGCTTTCTTT
TRBJ2-1 | TRBD2 | 15 | TRBV11-2 | NA | CASSLVPGGIGEQFF | TGTGCCAGCAGCTTAGTACCGGGGGGGATAGGGGAGCAGTTCTTC
TRBJ2-1 | NA | 18 | TRBV7-9 | NA | CASSFTVIRDGSYNEQFF | TGTGCCAGCAGCTTCACGGTCATCCGGGACGGCTCCTACAATGAGCAGTTCTTC
TRBJ2-7 | TRBD2 | 14 | TRBV20-1 | NA | CSASHASGSNEQYF | TGCAGTGCCTCCCATGCTAGCGGGAGTAATGAGCAGTACTTC
TRBJ2-3 | TRBD1 | 15 | TRBV5-1 | few | CASSANDRGEDTQYF | TGCGCCAGCAGCGCCAACGACAGGGGAGAAGATACGCAGTATTTT
TRBJ2-5 | TRBD2 | 14 | TRBV7-2 | NA | CANSLEGLAKTQYF | TGTGCCAACAGCTTAGAGGGACTAGCAAAGACCCAGTACTTC
TRBJ1-5 | NA | 15 | TRBV28 | NA | CASSLSPLGNQPQHF | TGTGCCAGCAGTTTGTCGCCCCTCGGCAATCAGCCCCAGCATTTT
TRBJ2-3 | TRBD2 | 15 | TRBV10-3 | few | CAISGYGRLTDTQYF | TGTGCCATCAGTGGATACGGGAGGCTCACAGATACGCAGTATTTT
TRBJ2-7 | TRBD2 | 16 | TRBV4-1 | NA | CASSQEFSRGAYEQYF | TGCGCCAGCAGCCAAGAATTTTCACGGGGGGCCTACGAGCAGTACTTC
TRBJ1-2 | NA | 13 | TRBV2 | NA | CASTPEGDYGHTF | TGTGCCAGCACCCCAGAGGGGGACTATGGCCACACCTTC
TRBJ2-7 | TRBD1 | 15 | TRBV11-2 | few | CASSFPTGNPYEQYF | TGTGCCAGCAGCTTTCCGACAGGGAACCCCTACGAGCAGTACTTC
TRBJ2-2 | NA | 15 | TRBV7-2 | NA | CASSLLPRGTGELFF | TGTGCCAGCAGCTTACTTCCCCGGGGGACCGGGGAGCTGTTTTTT
TRBJ2-1 | TRBD2 | 18 | TRBV5-1 | few | CASSFSPVAGVGNNEQFF | TGCGCCAGCAGCTTTAGTCCCGTTGCGGGGGTCGGGAACAATGAGCAGTTCTTC
TRBJ2-7 | NA | 13 | TRBV6-6 | NA | CASRPPLGYEQYF | TGTGCCAGCAGACCCCCGTTGGGATACGAGCAGTACTTC
TRBJ2-7 | TRBD1 | 16 | TRBV20-1 | few | CSARGGGQGNSYEQYF | TGCAGTGCTAGAGGGGGGGGACAGGGGAACTCCTACGAGCAGTACTTC
TRBJ2-7 | TRBD2 | 17 | TRBV20-1 | NA | CSARGTTSGRGLGEQYF | TGCAGTGCTAGAGGGACTACTAGCGGGAGAGGTCTGGGGGAGCAGTACTTC
TRBJ2-5 | NA | 12 | TRBV29-1 | many | CSVEDPEGTQYF | TGCAGCGTTGAAGATCCAGAGGGGACCCAGTACTTC
TRBJ2-7 | NA | 15 | TRBV6-5 | many | CASSLLLGRIYEQYF | TGTGCCAGCAGCCTCTTACTTGGTCGGATATACGAGCAGTACTTC
TRBJ2-7 | NA | 14 | TRBV2 | few | CASSDLGLIYEQYF | TGTGCCAGCAGCGACTTGGGACTGATCTACGAGCAGTACTTC
TRBJ2-1 | TRBD2 | 14 | TRBV2 | few | CASSAGTSYETQFF | TGTGCCAGCAGCGCCGGGACTAGCTACGAGACCCAGTTCTTC
TRBJ2-1 | NA | 12 | TRBV29-1 | many | CSADLLTDEQFF | TGCAGCGCGGACTTACTTACCGATGAGCAGTTCTTC